The 11 T cell receptor beta chains presented below share a single source sample, sequenced in a study of post-analysis software for immune sequencing data (dated by TCRdb to the mid-2010s). The study at large found these results: Roughly 5 TRBV segments, including TRBV5-6, TRBV5-1 and TRBV20-1, were significantly more frequent in patients than controls.

These receptors' antigens are unknown. Receptor libraries were prepared by PCR. The reads were generated on an Illumina HiSeq 2500. Unique molecular identifiers were incorporated into TCR beta cDNA libraries to reduce PCR and sequencing biases. The raw public data were reprocessed by TCRdb itself: fastp quality trimming at Q25, MiXCR clonotype calling, in-frame beta chains only. Entries are consolidated by CDR3 protein sequence, retaining the most common genes and DNA. Within this sample are 450,000 to 700,000 distinct CDR3 sequences, with about 44% of them counted one time only. Under 2% of the sample goes to the ten largest clones. Material for sequencing was blood. These receptors were taken from a girl aged 5-17 years with multiple sclerosis.

The chain joins TRBV6-5 to TRBJ2-5; TRBD2 aligns across 15 bases. CDR1 is MNHEY and CDR2 is SVGAGI in the germline V gene. The CDR3 is 18 amino acids. V was clipped by 4 bases and J by 5 bases; unmatched bases: 11. The CDR3 spells CASSSPGLAGGAGETQYF. The CDR3 DNA reads TGTGCCAGCAGTTCTCCTGGACTAGCGGGAGGGGCGGGTGAGACCCAGTACTTC.

This chain links TRBV12-3 or TRBV12-4 with TRBJ1-2; maybe TRBD1 (6 bases). The V and J ends lost 6 bases and 6 bases respectively, with 14 bases between them. The CDR3 runs 13 residues. The CDR3 reads CASSLLGANGYTF. In nucleotides, the CDR3 is TGTGCCAGCAGCCTACTGGGGGCGAATGGCTACACCTTC.

This clonotype has a handful of counts. The genes are TRBV27 and TRBJ2-5; 9 nucleotides agree with TRBD2. J gave up 4 bases and V 5 bases, and 11 bases lay outside the gene matches. Per germline, CDR1 MNHEY and CDR2 SMNVEV (reference sequence). The CDR3 loop spans 16 amino acids. The CDR3 DNA reads TGTGCCAGCAGTCCTGCTGGGGAGCGGGAGGCAGAGACCCAGTACTTC. Residues: CASSPAGEREAETQYF.

This clonotype has only a few counts. The chain joins TRBV12-3 or TRBV12-4 to TRBJ1-2, with D possibly matching TRBD1 (6 bases). Trimming left V 0 bases short and J 6 bases short, with 14 bases between. The CDR3 contains 15 residues. CDR3 protein: CASSLALGGADGYTF. Here the CDR3 DNA reads TGTGCCAGCAGTTTAGCGCTGGGGGGCGCGGATGGCTACACCTTC.

In this sample, this clonotype turned up a few times. The chain uses TRBV6-2 or TRBV6-3 and TRBJ2-7; tentatively, D is TRBD2 (7 bases). V was clipped by 10 bases and J by 9 bases, with 16 bases between them. Germline assignment: CDR1 MNHEY and CDR2 SVGEGT. CDR3 size: 11 residues. The CDR3 here is CATEGGRGQYF. The CDR3 DNA is TGTGCCACCGAAGGGGGGAGGGGGCAGTACTTC.

The chain combines TRBV2 with TRBJ2-4; D is possibly TRBD1 or TRBD2 (5 bases each). V lost 7 bases and J 14 bases, leaving 21 bases between the germline ends. The CDR3 length is 13 residues. Germline V gives CDR1 SNHLY, CDR2 FYNNEI. CDR3 nucleotide sequence: TGTGCCAGCAATGCCGGGACCACGACGAGGGAGTACTTC. It encodes CASNAGTTTREYF.

This chain links TRBV12-3 or TRBV12-4 with TRBJ2-7; perhaps TRBD2 as D (6 bases). The CDR3 contains 15 residues. Trimming removed 8 bases from V and 0 bases from J, with 17 bases in between. CDR3 loop: CASVYFGSPSYEQYF. The CDR3 nucleotides are TGTGCCAGCGTCTATTTCGGGAGCCCCTCCTACGAGCAGTACTTC.

The CDR3 region is CSARDTRDGYEQYF. CDR3 in DNA: TGCAGTGCTAGAGATACGAGGGATGGCTACGAGCAGTACTTC. The chain joins TRBV20-1 to TRBJ2-7; tentatively, D is TRBD2 (5 bases). Germline values: CDR1 DFQATT, CDR2 SNEGSKA (reference sequence). This CDR3 contains 14 residues. The V gene lost 0 bases and the J gene lost 3 bases, with 12 bases spanning the gap.

There are a few counts of this clonotype. The chain employs TRBV12-3 or TRBV12-4 and TRBJ2-1; 7 bases agree with TRBD2. The CDR3 consists of 17 residues. V shed 3 bases and J 3 bases; nucleotides not matched to a gene: 11. CDR3 coding DNA: TGTGCCAGCAGTTTTAACAGGCGGGAGTATTACTACAATGAGCAGTTCTTC. As protein: CASSFNRREYYYNEQFF.

This clonotype was detected a few times. This sequence joins TRBV6-5 and TRBJ1-2; D is undetermined. Germline lookup yields CDR1 MNHEY and CDR2 SVGAGI. Deletions cut 4 bases from V and 6 bases from J, with 18 bases between. CDR3 length equals 15 residues. For the CDR3, the DNA is TGTGCCAGCAGTTTCATGGACGGCGGATCTAATGGCTACACCTTC. It translates to CASSFMDGGSNGYTF.

The rearrangement links TRBV12-3 or TRBV12-4 to TRBJ2-1; 7 bases are a match to TRBD1. Trimming took 6 bases from V and 1 from J; bases not matched to a gene: 18. CDR3 length: 19 amino acids. CDR3 in DNA: TGTGCCAGCAGCCAACAGGGGACGGACGCCCCCAGGTCCTACAATGAGCAGTTCTTC. It specifies CASSQQGTDAPRSYNEQFF.